This TCR beta chain was captured in a study of blood T cell repertoires in COVID-19. About the research overall: Material from acute and convalescent COVID-19 was sourced from the United States, Italy and Spain.

In the original analysis: Amplified reference gene primers provided the basis for estimating nucleated cell counts. Profiling relied on immunoSEQ multiplex PCR, and the TCRdb table lists in-frame clones only, not all of them. V, J and clone size are taken as reported in that table, and D and trimming were inferred from the DNA itself. This sample has about 200,000 clones, with 65% to 85% found just once. Donors in Cohort 3 who had recovered were those with two negative PCRs, healthcare professional clearance, or resolution of their symptoms. Sequenced material: PBMCs or T cells enriched from blood (not recorded which). The sequence was collected from a man aged 35 to 55 who had recovered from COVID-19.

The chain's CDR3 is CASSPYRDRGVGYTF. Here the CDR3 DNA reads TGTGCCAGCAGCCCCTATAGGGACAGGGGGGTTGGCTACACCTTC. The V call is TRBV3-1 (or the pseudogene TRBV3-2), the J call TRBJ1-2, with 11 bases lining up with TRBD1. V trimming: 4 bases; J trimming: 7 bases; junction bases outside the gene matches: 8. Per the germline V gene, CDR1 is LGHDT and CDR2 is YNNKEL (reference sequence). The CDR3 is 15 amino acids.